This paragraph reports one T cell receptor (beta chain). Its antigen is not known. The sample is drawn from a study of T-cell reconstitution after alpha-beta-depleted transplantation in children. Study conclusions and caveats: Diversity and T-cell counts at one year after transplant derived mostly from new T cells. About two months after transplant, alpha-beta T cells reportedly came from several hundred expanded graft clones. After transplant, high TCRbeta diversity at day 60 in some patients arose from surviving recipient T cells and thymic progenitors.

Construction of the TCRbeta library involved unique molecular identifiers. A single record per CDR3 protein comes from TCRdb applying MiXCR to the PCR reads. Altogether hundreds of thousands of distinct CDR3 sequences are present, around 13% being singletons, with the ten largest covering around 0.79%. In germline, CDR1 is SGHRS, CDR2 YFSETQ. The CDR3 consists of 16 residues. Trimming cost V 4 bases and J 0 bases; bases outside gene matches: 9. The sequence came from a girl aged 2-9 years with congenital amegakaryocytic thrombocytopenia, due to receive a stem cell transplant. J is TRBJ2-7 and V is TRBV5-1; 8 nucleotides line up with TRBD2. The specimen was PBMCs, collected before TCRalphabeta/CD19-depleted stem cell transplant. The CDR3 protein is CASSGLAGDDSYEQYF. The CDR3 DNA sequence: TGCGCCAGCAGCGGCCTAGCGGGCGATGACTCCTACGAGCAGTACTTC. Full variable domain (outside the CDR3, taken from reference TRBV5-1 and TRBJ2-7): KAGVTQTPRYLIKTRGQQVTLSCSPISGHRSVSWYQQTPGQGLQFLFEYFSETQRNKGNFPGRFSGRQFSNSRSEMNVSTLELGDSALYLCASSGLAGDDSYEQYFGPGTRLTVT.